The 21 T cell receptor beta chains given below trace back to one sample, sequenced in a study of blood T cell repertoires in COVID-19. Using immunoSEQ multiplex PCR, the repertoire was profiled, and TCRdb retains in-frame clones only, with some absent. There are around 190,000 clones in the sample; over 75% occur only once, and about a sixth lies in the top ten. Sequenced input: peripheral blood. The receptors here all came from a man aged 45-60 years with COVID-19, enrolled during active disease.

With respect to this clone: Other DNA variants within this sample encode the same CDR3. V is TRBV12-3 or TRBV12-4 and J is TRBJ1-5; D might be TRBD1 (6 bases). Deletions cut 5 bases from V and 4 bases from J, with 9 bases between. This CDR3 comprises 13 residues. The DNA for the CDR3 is TGTGCCAGCAGTCCAGACAGGAATCAGCCCCAGCATTTT. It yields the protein CASSPDRNQPQHF.

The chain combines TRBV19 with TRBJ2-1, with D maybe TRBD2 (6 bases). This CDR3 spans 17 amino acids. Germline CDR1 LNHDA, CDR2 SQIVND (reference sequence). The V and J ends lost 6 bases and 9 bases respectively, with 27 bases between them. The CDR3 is CASRNVAGGIHRGEQFF. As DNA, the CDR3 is TGTGCCAGTAGAAACGTAGCTGGCGGGATACATAGGGGTGAGCAGTTCTTC. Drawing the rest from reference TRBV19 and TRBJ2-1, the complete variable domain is DGGITQSPKYLFRKEGQNVTLSCEQNLNHDAMYWYRQDPGQGLRLIYYSQIVNDFQKGDIAEGYSVSREKKESFPLTVTSAQKNPTAFYLCASRNVAGGIHRGEQFFGPGTRLTVL.

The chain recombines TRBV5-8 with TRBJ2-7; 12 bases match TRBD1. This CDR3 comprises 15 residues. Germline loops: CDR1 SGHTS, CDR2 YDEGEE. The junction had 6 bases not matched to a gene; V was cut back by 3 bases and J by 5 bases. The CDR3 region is CASSWMGQGANEQYF. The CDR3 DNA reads TGTGCCAGCAGCTGGATGGGACAGGGGGCCAACGAGCAGTACTTC.

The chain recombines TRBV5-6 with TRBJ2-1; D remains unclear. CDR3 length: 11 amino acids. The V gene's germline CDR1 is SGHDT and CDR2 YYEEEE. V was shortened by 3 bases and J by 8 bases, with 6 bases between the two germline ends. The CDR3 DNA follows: TGTGCCAGCAGCTGGAGCGATGAGCAGTTCTTC. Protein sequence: CASSWSDEQFF.

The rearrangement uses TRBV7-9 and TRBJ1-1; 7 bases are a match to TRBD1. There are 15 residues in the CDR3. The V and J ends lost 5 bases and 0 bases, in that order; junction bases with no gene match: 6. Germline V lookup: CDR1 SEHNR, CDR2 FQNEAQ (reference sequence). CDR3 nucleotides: TGTGCCAGCAGCCCCCCGACAGGGTTGAACACTGAAGCTTTCTTT. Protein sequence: CASSPPTGLNTEAFF.

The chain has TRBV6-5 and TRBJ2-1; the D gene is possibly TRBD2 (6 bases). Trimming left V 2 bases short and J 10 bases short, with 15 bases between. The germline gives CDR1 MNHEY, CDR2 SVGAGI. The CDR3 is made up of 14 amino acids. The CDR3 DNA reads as TGTGCCAGCAGTTACAAGATGCAGGGAGGCGAGCAGTTCTTC. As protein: CASSYKMQGGEQFF.

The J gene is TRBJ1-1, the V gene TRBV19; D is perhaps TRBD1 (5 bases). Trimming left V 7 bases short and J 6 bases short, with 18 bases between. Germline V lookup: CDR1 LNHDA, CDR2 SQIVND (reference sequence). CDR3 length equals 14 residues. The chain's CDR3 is CASKDGQGASEAFF. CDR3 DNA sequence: TGTGCCAGTAAGGACGGGCAGGGCGCTTCTGAAGCTTTCTTT.

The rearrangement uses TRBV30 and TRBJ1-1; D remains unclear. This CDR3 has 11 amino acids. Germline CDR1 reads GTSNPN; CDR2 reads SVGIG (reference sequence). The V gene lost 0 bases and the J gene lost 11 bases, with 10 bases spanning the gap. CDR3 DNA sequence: TGTGCCTGGAGTGTAGGTGGGAGTGCTTTCTTT. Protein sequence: CAWSVGGSAFF.

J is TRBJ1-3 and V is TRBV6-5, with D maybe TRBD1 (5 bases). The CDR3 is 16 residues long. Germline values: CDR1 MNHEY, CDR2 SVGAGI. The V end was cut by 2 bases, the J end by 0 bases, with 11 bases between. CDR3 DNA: TGTGCCAGCAGTTACGACAGTGCCTACTCTGGAAACACCATATATTTT. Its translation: CASSYDSAYSGNTIYF.

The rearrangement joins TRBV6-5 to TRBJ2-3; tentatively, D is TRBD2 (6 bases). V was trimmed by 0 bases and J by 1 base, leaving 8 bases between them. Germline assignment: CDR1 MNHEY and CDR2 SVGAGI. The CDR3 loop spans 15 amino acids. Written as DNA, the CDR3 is TGTGCCAGCAGTTACTCGGGGGAGGGCACAGATACGCAGTATTTT. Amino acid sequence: CASSYSGEGTDTQYF.

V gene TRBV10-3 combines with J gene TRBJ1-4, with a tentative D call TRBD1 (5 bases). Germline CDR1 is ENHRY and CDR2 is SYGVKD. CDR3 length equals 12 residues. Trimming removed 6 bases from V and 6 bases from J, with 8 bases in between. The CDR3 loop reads CAIRGGDEKLFF. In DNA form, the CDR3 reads TGTGCCATCAGGGGGGGGGATGAAAAACTGTTTTTT.

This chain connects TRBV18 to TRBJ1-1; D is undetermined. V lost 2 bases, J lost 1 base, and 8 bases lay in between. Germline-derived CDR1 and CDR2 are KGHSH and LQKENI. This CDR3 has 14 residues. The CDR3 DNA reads TGTGCCAGCTCACCAGAGGGCGCGAACACTGAAGCTTTCTTT. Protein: CASSPEGANTEAFF.

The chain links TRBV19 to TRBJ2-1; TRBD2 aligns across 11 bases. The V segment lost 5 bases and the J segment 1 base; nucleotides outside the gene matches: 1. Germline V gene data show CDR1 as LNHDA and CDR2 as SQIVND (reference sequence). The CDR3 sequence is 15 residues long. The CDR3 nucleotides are TGTGCCAGTAGTCGACTAGCGGGATCCTACAATGAGCAGTTCTTC. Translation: CASSRLAGSYNEQFF.

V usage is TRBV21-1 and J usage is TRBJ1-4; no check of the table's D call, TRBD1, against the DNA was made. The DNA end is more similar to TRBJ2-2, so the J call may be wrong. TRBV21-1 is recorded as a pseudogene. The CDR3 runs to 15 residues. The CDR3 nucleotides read TGTGCCAGCAGCAAATTGTTCAGGGGGGTCAGGGAGCTGTTTTTT. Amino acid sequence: CASSKLFRGVRELFF.

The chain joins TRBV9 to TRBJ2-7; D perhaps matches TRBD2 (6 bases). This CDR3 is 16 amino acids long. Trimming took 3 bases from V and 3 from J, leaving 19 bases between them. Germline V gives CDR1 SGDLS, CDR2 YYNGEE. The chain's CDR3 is CASSESGSPLNYEQYF. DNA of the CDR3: TGTGCCAGCAGCGAAAGCGGGTCCCCCTTAAACTACGAGCAGTACTTC.

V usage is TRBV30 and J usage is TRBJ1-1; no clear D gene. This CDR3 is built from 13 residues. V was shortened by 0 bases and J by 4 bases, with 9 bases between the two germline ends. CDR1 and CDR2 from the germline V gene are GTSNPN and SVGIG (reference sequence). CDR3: CAWSVQVFTEAFF. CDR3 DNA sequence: TGTGCCTGGAGTGTTCAGGTTTTCACTGAAGCTTTCTTT.

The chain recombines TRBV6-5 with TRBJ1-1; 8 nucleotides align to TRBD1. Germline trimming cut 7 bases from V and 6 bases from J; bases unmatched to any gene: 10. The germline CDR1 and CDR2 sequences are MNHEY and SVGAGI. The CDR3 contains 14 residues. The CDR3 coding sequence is TGTGCCAGCAACCAGGACAGGGTTGTTTCTGAAGCTTTCTTT. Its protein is CASNQDRVVSEAFF.

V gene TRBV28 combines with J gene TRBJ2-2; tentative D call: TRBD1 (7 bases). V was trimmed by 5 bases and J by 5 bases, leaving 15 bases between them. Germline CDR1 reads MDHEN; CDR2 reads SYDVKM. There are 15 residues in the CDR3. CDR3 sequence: CASSAGQTDTGELFF. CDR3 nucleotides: TGTGCCAGCAGTGCGGGACAGACGGATACCGGGGAGCTGTTTTTT.

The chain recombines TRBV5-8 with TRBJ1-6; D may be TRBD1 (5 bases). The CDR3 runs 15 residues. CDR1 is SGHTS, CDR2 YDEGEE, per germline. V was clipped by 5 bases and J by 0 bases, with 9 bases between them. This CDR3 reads CASRQGSSYNSPLHF. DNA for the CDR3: TGTGCCAGCAGGCAGGGAAGCTCCTATAATTCACCCCTCCACTTT.

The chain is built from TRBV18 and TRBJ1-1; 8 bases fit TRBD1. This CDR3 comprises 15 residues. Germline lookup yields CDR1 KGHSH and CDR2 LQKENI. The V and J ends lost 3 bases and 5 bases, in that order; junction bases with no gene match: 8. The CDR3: CASSPDRVLETEAFF. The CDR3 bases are TGTGCCAGCTCACCGGACAGGGTTTTAGAGACTGAAGCTTTCTTT.

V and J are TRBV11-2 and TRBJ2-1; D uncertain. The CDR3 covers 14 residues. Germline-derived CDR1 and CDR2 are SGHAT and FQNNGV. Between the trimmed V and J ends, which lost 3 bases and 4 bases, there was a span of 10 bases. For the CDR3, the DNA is TGTGCCAGCAGCTTCGCGGATCTATACAATGAGCAGTTCTTC. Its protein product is CASSFADLYNEQFF.